Below are 13 T cell receptor beta chains sequenced from a single sample in a study of blood T cell repertoires in COVID-19. Sequenced by immunoSEQ multiplex PCR; TCRdb stores in-frame clones only, minus some. Of 48,000 or so clones listed, under 90% are singletons. Sequencing was done on a sample of peripheral blood. The receptors derive from a woman in her sixties with acute or convalescent COVID-19.

The rearrangement uses TRBV30 and TRBJ2-2; a weak D match, TRBD1 (6 bases). The germline gives CDR1 GTSNPN, CDR2 SVGIG (reference sequence). This CDR3 contains 14 residues. Trimming took 2 bases from V and 1 from J, leaving 8 bases between them. The CDR3 sequence: CAWSLGQNTGELFF. CDR3 sequence (DNA): TGTGCCTGGAGTTTGGGACAGAACACCGGGGAGCTGTTTTTT.

CDR3 bases: TGTGCCACCAGCCTCCCAGACACTGAAGCTTTCTTT. Its translation: CATSLPDTEAFF. The chain recombines TRBV15 with TRBJ1-1; D remains ambiguous. There are 12 residues in the CDR3. The germline V gene has CDR1 LNHNV and CDR2 YYDKDF (reference sequence). V lost 5 bases to trimming and J lost 3 bases, with 7 bases between them.

The count of this clone is one. This sequence joins TRBV5-8 and TRBJ1-2; 7 bases fit TRBD1. J gave up 8 bases and V 4 bases, and 11 bases lay outside the gene matches. This CDR3 is built from 14 residues. Germline V gene data show CDR1 as SGHTS and CDR2 as YDEGEE. The CDR3 DNA reads as TGTGCCAGCAGCGTCGAGACAGGGACGAGGGGCTACACCTTC. Encoded protein: CASSVETGTRGYTF.

The chain employs TRBV30 and TRBJ2-1, with TRBD2 identical over 10 bases. With V trimmed by 2 bases and J by 5 bases, 6 bases remained unmatched. Germline V gene data show CDR1 as GTSNPN and CDR2 as SVGIG (reference sequence). CDR3 length: 15 residues. In DNA form, the CDR3 reads TGTGCCTGGAGTTTAGGACTAGCGGCGAACAATGAGCAGTTCTTC. This codes for CAWSLGLAANNEQFF.

This clone was found a few times. The chain combines TRBV11-2 with TRBJ2-3, with D perhaps TRBD2 (7 bases). The CDR3 consists of 17 residues. Trimming cost V 0 bases and J 2 bases, with 15 bases left between them. Germline-derived CDR1 and CDR2 are SGHAT and FQNNGV. CDR3 residues: CASSLEGAGAYTDTQYF. CDR3 sequence (DNA): TGTGCCAGCAGCTTAGAAGGGGCGGGGGCCTACACAGATACGCAGTATTTT.

V usage is TRBV4-1 and J usage is TRBJ1-5, with 8 bases aligning to TRBD1. J gave up 2 bases and V 1 base, and 4 bases lay outside the gene matches. The CDR3 extends over 16 amino acids. Germline V gene data show CDR1 as MGHRA and CDR2 as YSYEKL. The CDR3 DNA reads as TGCGCCAGCAGCCAAGGACAGGGGTCCGGCAATCAGCCCCAGCATTTT. Protein sequence: CASSQGQGSGNQPQHF.

The CDR3 loop reads CATSNRDSSGNTIYF. CDR3 nucleotides: TGTGCCACCAGCAACCGGGACAGCTCTGGAAACACCATATATTTT. The gene calls are TRBV15 and TRBJ1-3; 7 nucleotides align to TRBD1. With V trimmed by 4 bases and J by 0 bases, 3 bases remained unmatched. The V gene's germline CDR1 is LNHNV and CDR2 YYDKDF (reference sequence). The CDR3 sequence is 15 residues long.

The chain is built from TRBV10-1 and TRBJ1-1; the D is unclear. The CDR3 is made up of 16 amino acids. CDR1 and CDR2 from the germline V gene are WNHNN and SYGVQD (reference sequence). V lost 6 bases and J 0 bases, leaving 17 bases between the germline ends. The CDR3 DNA reads TGCGCCAGCAGGAGAGGTGGCAGAGGAATGAACACTGAAGCTTTCTTT. Protein product: CASRRGGRGMNTEAFF.

V usage is TRBV19 and J usage is TRBJ1-5, with 7 bases matching TRBD1. Germline CDR1 reads LNHDA; CDR2 reads SQIVND (reference sequence). The CDR3 consists of 13 residues. Trimming cost V 11 bases and J 7 bases; bases outside gene matches: 11. The CDR3 reads CACAQGISQPQHF. In nucleotides, the CDR3 is TGTGCCTGTGCACAGGGGATCTCACAGCCCCAGCATTTT.

The chain uses TRBV7-3 and TRBJ1-6, with 9 nucleotides matching TRBD1. The ends lost 2 bases at V and 10 bases at J; junction bases unmatched: 3. The CDR3 consists of 14 residues. Per germline, CDR1 SGHTA and CDR2 FQGTGA. DNA for the CDR3: TGTGCCAGCAGCTTAGGGACAGGGCAGTCACCCCTCCACTTT. Its translation is CASSLGTGQSPLHF.

In its sample, this clone was seen once. The chain links TRBV7-9 to TRBJ2-3; possible D gene TRBD2, 6 bases. Deletions cut 5 bases from V and 4 bases from J, with 25 bases between. The CDR3 sequence is 18 residues long. Germline V gene lookup returns CDR1 SEHNR and CDR2 FQNEAQ (reference sequence). CDR3 nucleotide sequence: TGTGCCAGCAGCCCTGGAGGTGCTTCCTCGGGGGTCGCAGATACGCAGTATTTT. This codes for CASSPGGASSGVADTQYF.

The J gene is TRBJ2-3, the V gene TRBV10-3; 10 bases are shared with TRBD2. The CDR3 extends over 14 amino acids. The germline V gene has CDR1 ENHRY and CDR2 SYGVKD. The CDR3 DNA sequence: TGTGTTGCTAGCGGGAGTGGGGGCACAGATACGCAGTATTTT. Residues: CVASGSGGTDTQYF.

This clone was recorded a few times. J is TRBJ2-2 and V is TRBV11-2; a possible D gene is TRBD2 (6 bases). Germline assignment: CDR1 SGHAT and CDR2 FQNNGV. Trimming took 1 base from V and 3 from J, leaving 6 bases between them. The CDR3 runs 14 residues. This chain's CDR3 is CASSLAGDTGELFF. The DNA for the CDR3 is TGTGCCAGCAGCTTAGCGGGAGACACCGGGGAGCTGTTTTTT.